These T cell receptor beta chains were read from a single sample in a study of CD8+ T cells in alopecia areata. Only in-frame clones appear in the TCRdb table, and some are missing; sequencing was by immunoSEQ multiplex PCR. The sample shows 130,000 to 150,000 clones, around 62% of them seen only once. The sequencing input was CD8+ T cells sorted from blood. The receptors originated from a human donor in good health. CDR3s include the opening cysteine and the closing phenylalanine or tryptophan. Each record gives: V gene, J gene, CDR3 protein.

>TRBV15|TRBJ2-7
CATSVLPGQSYEQYF
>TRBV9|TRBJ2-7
CASSAEGQGTSEQYF
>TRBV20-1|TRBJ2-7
CSAKGGSEQYF
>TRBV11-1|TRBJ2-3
CASSRRRGDITDTQYF
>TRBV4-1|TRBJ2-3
CASSHPRTSGTDTQYF
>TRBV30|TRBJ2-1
CAWTSTGSSYSEQFF
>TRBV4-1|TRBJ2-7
CASSLRDNSYEQYF
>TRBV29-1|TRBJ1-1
CSVPENTEAFF
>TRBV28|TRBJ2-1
CASSPIGGGTMHEQFF
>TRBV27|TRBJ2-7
CASSLIPRGDEQYF
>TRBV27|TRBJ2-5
CASRTSGRAVETQYF
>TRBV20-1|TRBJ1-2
CSGTNYGYTF
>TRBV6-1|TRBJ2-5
CASRETETQYF
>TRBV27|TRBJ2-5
CASAQDFQETQYF
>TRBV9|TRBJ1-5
CASSASDSNQPQHF
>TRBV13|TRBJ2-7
CASADSSKEQYF
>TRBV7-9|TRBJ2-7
CASSSSDGTFDPYEQYF
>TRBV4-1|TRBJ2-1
CASSRNNQNEQFF
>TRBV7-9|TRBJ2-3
CASSPRTSGPRDTQYF
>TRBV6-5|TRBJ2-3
CASSYTSPGTDTQYF
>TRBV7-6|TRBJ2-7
CASSSEVTTYEQYF
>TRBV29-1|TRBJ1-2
CSVLRGEGKIYF
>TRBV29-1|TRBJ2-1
CSVGLLGNEQFF
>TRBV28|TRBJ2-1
CASSLTGTSGSNEQFF
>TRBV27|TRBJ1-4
CASSLLATNEKLFF
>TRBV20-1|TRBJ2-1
CSASQGNEQFF
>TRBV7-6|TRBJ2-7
CASSSRTGGYEQYF
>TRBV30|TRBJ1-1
CAWGTGTANTEAFF
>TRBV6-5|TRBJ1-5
CASTKAPGNQPQHF
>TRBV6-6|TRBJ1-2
CATQGGFGYTF
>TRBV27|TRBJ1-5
CATSGGGQPQHF
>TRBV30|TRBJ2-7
CAWSRTSADDEQYF
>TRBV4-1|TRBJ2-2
CASSQEAAGHPNTGELFF
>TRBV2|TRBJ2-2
CASSEALGTGELFF
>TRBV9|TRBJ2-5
CASSPRELQPQETQYF
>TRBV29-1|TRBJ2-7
CSVGPTYEQYF
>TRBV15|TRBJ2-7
CATSRERAENYEQYF
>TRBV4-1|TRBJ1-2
CASSPRTEANYGYTF
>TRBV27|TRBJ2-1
CASSLGGSYNEQFF
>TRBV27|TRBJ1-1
CASSPRGGLNTEAFF
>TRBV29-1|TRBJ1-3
CSVEGLERNTIYF
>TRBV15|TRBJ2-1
CATSRDKRERYNEQFF
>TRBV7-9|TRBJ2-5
CASSLADRGETQYF
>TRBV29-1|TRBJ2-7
CSVQSSYEQYF
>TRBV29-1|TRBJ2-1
CSVVDSGRALNEQFF
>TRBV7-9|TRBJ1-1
CASSPTGLAEAFF
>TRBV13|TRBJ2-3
CASSSKTELAEHRADTQYF
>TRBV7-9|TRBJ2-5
CASSLVPEQETQYF
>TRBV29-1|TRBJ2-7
CSVEFGWGYEQYF
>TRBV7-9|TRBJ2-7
CASSSPVGDDEQYF
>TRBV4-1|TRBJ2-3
CASSRRQLTDTQYF
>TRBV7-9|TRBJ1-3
CASSSDSSGNTIYF
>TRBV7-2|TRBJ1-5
CASSGTLAGNQPQHF